Sequencing of this TCR beta chain was carried out in a study of T cell changes during pregnancy in multiple sclerosis. J lost 5 bases, V lost 8 bases, and 9 bases had no gene match. From germline, CDR1 is KGHSH and CDR2 LQKENI. The CDR3 is 15 residues long. Using immunoSEQ multiplex PCR, the repertoire was profiled, and TCRdb retains in-frame clones only, with some absent. The sample has 40,000 to 45,000 clones, more than 90% seen once; the top ten hold 0.5%. This clonotype was sampled from a female donor in good health, enrolled as a control in a pregnancy study. The V and J genes are TRBV18 and TRBJ2-1; 10 bases line up with TRBD2. The source was CD4+ T cells from peripheral blood mononuclear cells, collected in the second trimester of pregnancy. CDR3: CASGRLAGGDNEQFF. The CDR3 nucleotides read TGTGCCAGCGGCCGACTAGCGGGCGGAGACAATGAGCAGTTCTTC.